This T cell receptor (beta chain) was obtained from a study of Graves' ophthalmopathy and Graves' hyperthyroidism. Those donors who had ophthalmopathy presented with moderate-to-severe activity, a CAS of ≥3, a NOSPECS of ≥4 and a duration under 3 months. Symptoms, serum thyroxine and TRAb, thyroid ultrasound, and orbital computed tomography formed the diagnostic basis. The TCR beta CDR3 regions underwent amplification from RNA transcripts. HTBI primers served in a first-round RT-PCR, which a second-round multiplex PCR followed. TCRdb analysed the multiplex PCR reads with MiXCR anew, one entry per CDR3 protein. Here the sample spans about 700,000 distinct CDR3 sequences, over 40% being singletons. Deletions cut 5 bases from V and 3 bases from J, with 9 bases between. Germline CDR1 reads KGHDR; CDR2 reads SFDVKD. The CDR3 has 13 residues. This clonotype has a single count.

The clonotype was recovered from an adult man with Graves' ophthalmopathy. This chain links TRBV24-1 with TRBJ1-2, with D uncertain. The material sequenced was peripheral blood. CDR3 sequence: CATSGHGDYGYTF. The CDR3 nucleotides read TGTGCCACCAGTGGGCACGGGGACTATGGCTACACCTTC.